The clone carrying this T cell receptor beta chain was picked up a small number of times. Its matching antigen is unknown. RNA transcripts served as the template for amplifying TCR beta CDR3 regions. The HTBI set primed first-round TCR CDR3 RT-PCR. TCRdb redid the calling of the multiplex PCR reads with MiXCR, one entry per CDR3 protein. The repertoire holds 600,000 or so distinct CDR3 sequences, with roughly 46% as singletons. CDR3 length equals 14 residues. V shed 4 bases and J 8 bases; nucleotides not matched to a gene: 5. The germline CDR1 and CDR2 sequences are MGHDK and SYGVNS. This entry belongs to a study of T cells in Graves' hyperthyroidism and ophthalmopathy. For the diagnoses, clinical symptoms, serum thyroxine and TRAb, thyroid ultrasound and orbital computed tomography were used. The study, taken as a whole, reports: Ophthalmopathy was separated from stable hyperthyroidism by a 13 V-J model. Most thyroid clonotypes expanded above 0.001 appeared in blood too. Ophthalmopathy onset followed model prediction by a median around 6.6 months.

Sequenced: peripheral blood or thyroid tissue (not recorded which). V is TRBV25-1 and J is TRBJ1-4; 9 bases map to TRBD1. This sequence originates from a woman aged 18-29 years with Graves' hyperthyroidism. CDR3 residues: CASSGGQGSEKLFF. The CDR3 region has the DNA TGTGCCAGCAGTGGGGGACAGGGAAGCGAAAAACTGTTTTTT.